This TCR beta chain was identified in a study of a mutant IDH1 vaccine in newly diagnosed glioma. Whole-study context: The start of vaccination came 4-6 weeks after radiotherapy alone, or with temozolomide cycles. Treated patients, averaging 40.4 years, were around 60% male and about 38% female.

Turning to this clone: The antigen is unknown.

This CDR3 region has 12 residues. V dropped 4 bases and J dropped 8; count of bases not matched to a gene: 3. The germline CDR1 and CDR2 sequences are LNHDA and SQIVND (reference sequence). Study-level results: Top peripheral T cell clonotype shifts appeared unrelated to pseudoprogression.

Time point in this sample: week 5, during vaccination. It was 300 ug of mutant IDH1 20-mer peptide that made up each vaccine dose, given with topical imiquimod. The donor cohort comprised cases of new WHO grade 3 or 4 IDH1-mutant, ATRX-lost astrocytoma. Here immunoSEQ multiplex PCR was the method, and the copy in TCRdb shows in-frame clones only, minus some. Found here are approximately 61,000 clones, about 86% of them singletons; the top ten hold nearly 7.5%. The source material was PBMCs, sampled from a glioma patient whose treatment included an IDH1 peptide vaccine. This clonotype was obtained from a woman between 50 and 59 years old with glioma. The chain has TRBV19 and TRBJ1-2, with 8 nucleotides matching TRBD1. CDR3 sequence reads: CASSTGGRGYTF. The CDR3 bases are TGTGCCAGTAGTACAGGGGGCAGGGGCTACACCTTC.